The 8 T cell receptor beta chains below all came from one sample that was sequenced in a study of shared clonotypes between healthy human individuals. The assay was immunoSEQ multiplex PCR, and TCRdb's table has in-frame clones only and misses some. The data contain about 580,000 clones, about 98% of them singletons. Only CD45RO-negative cells positively selected for CCR7 counted as naive CD8 cells, so terminally differentiated effector memory CD45RA+ cells were excluded. The sample was naive CD8+ T cells sorted from blood. The receptor source for this set is a man aged 25-45 years in good health.

This rearrangement joins TRBV11-2 to TRBJ2-1; perhaps D is TRBD1 or TRBD2 (5 bases each). V gave up 5 bases and J gave up 6 bases, with 17 bases separating them. The germline V gene encodes CDR1 SGHAT and CDR2 FQNNGV. The CDR3 is 15 residues long. CDR3 in DNA: TGTGCCAGCAGCCGCCGGGGCCCCGACGTCAATGAGCAGTTCTTC. Encoded protein: CASSRRGPDVNEQFF.

J is TRBJ2-7 and V is TRBV27; maybe TRBD1 (5 bases). The germline gives CDR1 MNHEY, CDR2 SMNVEV (reference sequence). The CDR3 is 12 amino acids. The V and J ends lost 4 bases and 3 bases respectively, with 7 bases between them. The CDR3 reads CASSWGGYEQYF. As DNA, the CDR3 is TGTGCCAGCAGTTGGGGCGGCTACGAGCAGTACTTC.

The J gene is TRBJ2-7, the V gene TRBV19; D possibly corresponds to TRBD1 (6 bases). Trimming pared 1 base from V and 0 bases from J, leaving 7 bases between. The germline gives CDR1 LNHDA, CDR2 SQIVND (reference sequence). The CDR3 is made up of 14 amino acids. CDR3 coding DNA: TGTGCCAGTAGTATAGGAGGGGGCTCCTACGAGCAGTACTTC. It is translated as CASSIGGGSYEQYF.

The CDR3 DNA sequence: TGTGCCAGCAGCCCAGGTGGGACGGAAGCTTTCTTT. This encodes CASSPGGTEAFF. The V gene is TRBV7-3, the J gene TRBJ1-1; D may be TRBD1 (5 bases). Trimming removed 5 bases at V and 8 bases at J, with 12 bases between. Per the germline V gene, CDR1 is SGHTA and CDR2 is FQGTGA. The CDR3 runs to 12 residues.

This clone has more than one count but fewer than ten. V usage is TRBV6-1 and J usage is TRBJ2-2, with D uncertain. Germline values: CDR1 MNHNS, CDR2 SASEGT. This CDR3 is 16 amino acids long. V was pared by 2 bases and J by 6 bases, with 16 bases between. In DNA, the CDR3 is TGTGCCAGCAGTGAATACCCCCAGCAAGGGCCCGGGGAGCTGTTTTTT. Translation gives CASSEYPQQGPGELFF.

Concerning this clone itself: Other DNA sequences in this specimen translate into the identical CDR3. The chain uses TRBV7-9 and TRBJ2-1, with no clear D. The CDR3 runs 12 residues. Per germline, CDR1 SEHNR and CDR2 FQNEAQ (reference sequence). Deletions cut 1 base from V and 7 bases from J, with 5 bases between. The CDR3 DNA sequence: TGTGCCAGCAGCTTAGACGGGAATGAGCAGTTCTTC. Translated: CASSLDGNEQFF.

The chain is built from TRBV10-3 and TRBJ2-5; 15 bases map to TRBD2. The CDR3 is 17 amino acids. The trim removed 6 bases at V and 2 bases at J, leaving 7 bases unmatched. The germline V gene encodes CDR1 ENHRY and CDR2 SYGVKD. CDR3 nucleotide sequence: TGTGCCATCAGGCCGGGACTAGCGGGAGGCATTCAAGAGACCCAGTACTTC. Encoded protein: CAIRPGLAGGIQETQYF.

This clone was picked up one time. The chain is built from TRBV14 and TRBJ2-1, with TRBD2 matching over 10 bases. Trimming cost V 4 bases and J 4 bases; bases outside gene matches: 4. The germline V gene encodes CDR1 SGHDN and CDR2 FVKESK. CDR3 length equals 15 residues. The CDR3 spells CASSPLAGTYNEQFF. The CDR3 DNA follows: TGTGCCAGCAGCCCACTAGCGGGAACTTACAATGAGCAGTTCTTC.